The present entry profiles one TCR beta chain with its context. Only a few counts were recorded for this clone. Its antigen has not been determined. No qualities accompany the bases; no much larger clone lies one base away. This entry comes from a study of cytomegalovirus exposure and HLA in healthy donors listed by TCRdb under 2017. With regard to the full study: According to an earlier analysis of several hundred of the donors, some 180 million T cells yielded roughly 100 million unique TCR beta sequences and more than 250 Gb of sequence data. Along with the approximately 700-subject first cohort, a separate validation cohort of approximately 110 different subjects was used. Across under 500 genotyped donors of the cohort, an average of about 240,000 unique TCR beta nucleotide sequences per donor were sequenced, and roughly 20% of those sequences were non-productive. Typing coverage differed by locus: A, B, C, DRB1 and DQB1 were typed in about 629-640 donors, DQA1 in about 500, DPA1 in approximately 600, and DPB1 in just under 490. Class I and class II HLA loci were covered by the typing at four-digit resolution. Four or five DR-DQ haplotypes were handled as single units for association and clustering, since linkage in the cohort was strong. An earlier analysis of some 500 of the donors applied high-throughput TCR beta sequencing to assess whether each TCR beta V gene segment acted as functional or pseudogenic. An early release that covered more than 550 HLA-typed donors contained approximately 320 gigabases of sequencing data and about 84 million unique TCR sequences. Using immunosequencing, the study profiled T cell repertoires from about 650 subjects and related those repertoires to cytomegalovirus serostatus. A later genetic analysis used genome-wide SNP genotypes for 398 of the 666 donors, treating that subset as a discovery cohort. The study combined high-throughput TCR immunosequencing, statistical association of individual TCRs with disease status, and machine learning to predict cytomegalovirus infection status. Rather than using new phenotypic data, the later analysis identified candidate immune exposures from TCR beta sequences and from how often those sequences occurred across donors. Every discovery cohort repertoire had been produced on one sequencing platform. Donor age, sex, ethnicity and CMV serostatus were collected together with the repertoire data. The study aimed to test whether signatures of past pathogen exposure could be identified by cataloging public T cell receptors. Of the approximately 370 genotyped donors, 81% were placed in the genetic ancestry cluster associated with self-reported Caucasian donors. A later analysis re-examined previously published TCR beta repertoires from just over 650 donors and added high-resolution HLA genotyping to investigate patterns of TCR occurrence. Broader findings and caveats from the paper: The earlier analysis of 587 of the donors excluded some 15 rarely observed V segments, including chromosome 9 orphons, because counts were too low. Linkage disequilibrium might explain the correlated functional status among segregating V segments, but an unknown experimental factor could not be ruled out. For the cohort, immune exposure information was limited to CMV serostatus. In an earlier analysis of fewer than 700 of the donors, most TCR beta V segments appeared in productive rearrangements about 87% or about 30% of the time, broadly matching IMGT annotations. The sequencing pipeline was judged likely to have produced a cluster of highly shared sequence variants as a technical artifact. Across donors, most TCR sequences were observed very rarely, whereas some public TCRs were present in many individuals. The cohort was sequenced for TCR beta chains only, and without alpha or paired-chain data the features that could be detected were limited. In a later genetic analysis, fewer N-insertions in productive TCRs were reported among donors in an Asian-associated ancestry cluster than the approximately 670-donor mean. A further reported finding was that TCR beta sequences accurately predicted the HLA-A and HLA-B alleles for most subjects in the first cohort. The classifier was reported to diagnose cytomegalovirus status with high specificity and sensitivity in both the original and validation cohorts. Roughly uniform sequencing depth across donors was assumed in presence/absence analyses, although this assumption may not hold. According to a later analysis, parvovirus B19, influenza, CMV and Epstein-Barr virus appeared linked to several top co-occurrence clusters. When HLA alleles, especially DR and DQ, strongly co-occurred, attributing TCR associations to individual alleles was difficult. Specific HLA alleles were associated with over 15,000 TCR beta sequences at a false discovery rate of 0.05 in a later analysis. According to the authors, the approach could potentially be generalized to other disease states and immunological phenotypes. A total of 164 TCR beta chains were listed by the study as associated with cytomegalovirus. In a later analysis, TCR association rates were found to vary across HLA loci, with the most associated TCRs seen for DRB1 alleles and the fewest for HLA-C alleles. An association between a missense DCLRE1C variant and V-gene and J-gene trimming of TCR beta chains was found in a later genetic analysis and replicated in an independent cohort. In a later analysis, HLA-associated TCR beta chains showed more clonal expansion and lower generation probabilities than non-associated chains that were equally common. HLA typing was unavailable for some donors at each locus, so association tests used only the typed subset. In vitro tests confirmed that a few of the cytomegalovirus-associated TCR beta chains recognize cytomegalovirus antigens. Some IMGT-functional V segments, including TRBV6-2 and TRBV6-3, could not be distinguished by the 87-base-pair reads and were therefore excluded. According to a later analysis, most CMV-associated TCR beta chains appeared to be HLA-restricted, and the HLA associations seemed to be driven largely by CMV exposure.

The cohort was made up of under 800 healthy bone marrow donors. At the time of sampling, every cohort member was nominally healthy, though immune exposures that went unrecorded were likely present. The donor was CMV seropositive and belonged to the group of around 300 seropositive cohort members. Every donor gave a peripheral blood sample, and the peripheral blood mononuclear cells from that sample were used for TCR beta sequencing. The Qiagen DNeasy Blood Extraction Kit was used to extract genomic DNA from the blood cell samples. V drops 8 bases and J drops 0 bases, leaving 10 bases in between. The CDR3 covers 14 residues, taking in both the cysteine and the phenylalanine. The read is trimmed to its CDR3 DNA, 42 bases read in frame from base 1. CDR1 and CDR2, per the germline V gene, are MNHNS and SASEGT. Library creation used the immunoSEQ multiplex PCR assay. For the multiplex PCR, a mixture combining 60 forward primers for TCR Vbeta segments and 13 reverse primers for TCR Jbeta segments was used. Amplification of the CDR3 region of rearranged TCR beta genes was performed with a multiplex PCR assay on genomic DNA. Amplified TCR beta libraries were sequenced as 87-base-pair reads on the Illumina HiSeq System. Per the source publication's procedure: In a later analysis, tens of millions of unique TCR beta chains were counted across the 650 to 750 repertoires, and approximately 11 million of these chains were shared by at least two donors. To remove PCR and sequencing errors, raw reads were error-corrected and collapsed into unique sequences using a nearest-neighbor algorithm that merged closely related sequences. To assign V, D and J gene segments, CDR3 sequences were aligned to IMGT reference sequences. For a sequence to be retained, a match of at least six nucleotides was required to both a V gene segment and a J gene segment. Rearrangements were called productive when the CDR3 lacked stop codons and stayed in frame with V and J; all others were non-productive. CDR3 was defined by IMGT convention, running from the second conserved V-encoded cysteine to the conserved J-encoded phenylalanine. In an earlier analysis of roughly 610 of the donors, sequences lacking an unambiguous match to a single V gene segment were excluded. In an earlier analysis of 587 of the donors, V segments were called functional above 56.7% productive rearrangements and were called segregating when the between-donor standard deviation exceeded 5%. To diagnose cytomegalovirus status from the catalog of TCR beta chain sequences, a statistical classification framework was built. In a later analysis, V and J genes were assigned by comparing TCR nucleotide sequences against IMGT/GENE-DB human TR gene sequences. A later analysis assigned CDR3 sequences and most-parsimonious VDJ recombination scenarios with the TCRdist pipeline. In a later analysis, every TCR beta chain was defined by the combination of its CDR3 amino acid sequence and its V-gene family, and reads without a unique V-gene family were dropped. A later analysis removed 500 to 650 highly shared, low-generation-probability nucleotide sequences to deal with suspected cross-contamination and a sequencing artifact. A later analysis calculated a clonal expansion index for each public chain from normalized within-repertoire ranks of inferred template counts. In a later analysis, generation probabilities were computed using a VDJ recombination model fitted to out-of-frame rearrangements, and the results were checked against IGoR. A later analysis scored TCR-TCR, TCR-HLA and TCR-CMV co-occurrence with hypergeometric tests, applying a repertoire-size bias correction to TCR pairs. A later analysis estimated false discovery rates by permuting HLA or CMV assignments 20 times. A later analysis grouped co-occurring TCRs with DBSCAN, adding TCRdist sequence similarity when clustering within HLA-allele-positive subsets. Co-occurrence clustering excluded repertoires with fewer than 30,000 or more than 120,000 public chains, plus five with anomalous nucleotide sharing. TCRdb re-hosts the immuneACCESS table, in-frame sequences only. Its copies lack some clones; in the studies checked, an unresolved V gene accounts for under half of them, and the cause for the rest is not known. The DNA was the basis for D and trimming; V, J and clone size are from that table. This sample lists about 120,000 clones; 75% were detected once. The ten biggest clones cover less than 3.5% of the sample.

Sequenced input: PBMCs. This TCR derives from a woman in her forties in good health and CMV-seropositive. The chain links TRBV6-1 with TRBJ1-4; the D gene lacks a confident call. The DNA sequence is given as TGTGCCAGCGCGCCCGCTGCAACTAATGAAAAACTGTTTTTT. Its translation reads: CASAPAATNEKLFF.